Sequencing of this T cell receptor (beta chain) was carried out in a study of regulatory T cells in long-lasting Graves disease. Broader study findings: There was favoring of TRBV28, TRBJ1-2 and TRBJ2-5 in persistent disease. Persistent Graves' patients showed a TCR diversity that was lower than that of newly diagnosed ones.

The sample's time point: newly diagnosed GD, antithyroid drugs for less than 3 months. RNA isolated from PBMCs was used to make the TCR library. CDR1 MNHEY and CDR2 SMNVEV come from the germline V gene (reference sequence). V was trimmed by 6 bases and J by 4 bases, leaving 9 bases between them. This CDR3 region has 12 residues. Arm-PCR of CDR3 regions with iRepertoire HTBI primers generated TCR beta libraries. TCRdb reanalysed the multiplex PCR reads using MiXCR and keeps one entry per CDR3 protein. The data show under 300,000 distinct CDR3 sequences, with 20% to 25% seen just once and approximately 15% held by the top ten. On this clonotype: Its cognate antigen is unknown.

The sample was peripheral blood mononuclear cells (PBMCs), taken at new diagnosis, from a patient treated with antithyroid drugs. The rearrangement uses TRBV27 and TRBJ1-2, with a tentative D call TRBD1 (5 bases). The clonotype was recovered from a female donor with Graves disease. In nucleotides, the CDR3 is TGTGCCAGCAGCCGAACAGGCTATGGCTACACCTTC. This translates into CASSRTGYGYTF.